This T cell receptor (beta chain) was profiled in a study of T cell changes during pregnancy in multiple sclerosis. CDR1 LGHNA and CDR2 YSLEER come from the germline V gene. Trimming at V came to 4 bases and at J to 4 bases, leaving 2 bases not matched to a gene. This CDR3 region has 14 residues. The assay was immunoSEQ multiplex PCR, and TCRdb's table has in-frame clones only and misses some. The sample lists roughly 61,000 clones; about nine tenths were seen once. Specimen: peripheral blood, collected in the first trimester of pregnancy. This sequence was found in a female donor in good health, enrolled as a control in a pregnancy study. The chain links TRBV4-3 to TRBJ2-2; 8 bases align to TRBD2. The CDR3 region is CASSRRGGTGELFF. Written as DNA, the CDR3 is TGCGCCAGCAGCCGCCGGGGGGGCACCGGGGAGCTGTTTTTT.